This note documents a single TCR beta chain sequence. Into every PCR, synthetic TCR analog templates were spiked. TCRdb's table, derived via immunoSEQ multiplex PCR, lists solely in-frame clones and lacks some. Seen here are about 110,000 clones, approximately 85% observed once, and the top ten hold roughly 2.3%. This sample is part of a study of PD-L1 blockade in urothelial cancer. Background on the study: At some point between 2014 and 2016 therapy began: atezolizumab 1,200 mg intravenously every 3 weeks. Patients' prior chemotherapy regimens numbered 0 to 3.

This receptor was obtained from a man aged 50 to 60 with urothelial cancer. This material consisted of PBMCs, taken around atezolizumab (anti-PD-L1) treatment.

The DNA of the CDR3 is TGTGCCAGCAGTGAACACGGGAGTGCAGATACGCAGTATTTT. Protein sequence: CASSEHGSADTQYF. The gene calls are TRBV25-1 and TRBJ2-3; maybe TRBD2 (6 bases). This CDR3 spans 14 amino acids. CDR1 MGHDK and CDR2 SYGVNS come from the germline V gene. V dropped 2 bases and J dropped 4 bases, with 10 bases sitting between them.